This TCR beta chain came from a study of spatial heterogeneity in lung cancer. Across the whole study: At a median of roughly 2 years after resection, follow-up PBMC samples were sequenced when available. There were consistently more beta-chain sequences detected than alpha-chain sequences.

Time point specified: blood at routine non-recurrence follow-up after resection. The library protocol tagged each TCR cDNA with a unique molecular identifier. MiXCR, applied by TCRdb to the 5' RACE reads, yields one record per CDR3 protein. Among about 47,000 distinct CDR3 sequences listed, about 12% were seen once. J was trimmed by 5 bases and V by 0 bases; bases with no gene match: 11. The CDR3 totals 18 residues. Per germline, CDR1 LGHNA and CDR2 YSLEER. Findings and limits, study-wide: Tumor TCRs that were ubiquitous and expanded showed up in blood more at resection than follow-up.

This clonotype was picked up many times. Its antigen is undetermined. The specimen was PBMCs, collected at follow-up. V and J are TRBV4-3 and TRBJ2-7; TRBD2 agrees at 12 bases. The receptor was derived from a male donor with early-stage non-small cell lung cancer. The CDR3 sequence: CASSQDPSGRAGMDEQYF. CDR3 DNA: TGCGCCAGCAGCCAAGATCCTAGCGGGAGGGCCGGAATGGACGAGCAGTACTTC.